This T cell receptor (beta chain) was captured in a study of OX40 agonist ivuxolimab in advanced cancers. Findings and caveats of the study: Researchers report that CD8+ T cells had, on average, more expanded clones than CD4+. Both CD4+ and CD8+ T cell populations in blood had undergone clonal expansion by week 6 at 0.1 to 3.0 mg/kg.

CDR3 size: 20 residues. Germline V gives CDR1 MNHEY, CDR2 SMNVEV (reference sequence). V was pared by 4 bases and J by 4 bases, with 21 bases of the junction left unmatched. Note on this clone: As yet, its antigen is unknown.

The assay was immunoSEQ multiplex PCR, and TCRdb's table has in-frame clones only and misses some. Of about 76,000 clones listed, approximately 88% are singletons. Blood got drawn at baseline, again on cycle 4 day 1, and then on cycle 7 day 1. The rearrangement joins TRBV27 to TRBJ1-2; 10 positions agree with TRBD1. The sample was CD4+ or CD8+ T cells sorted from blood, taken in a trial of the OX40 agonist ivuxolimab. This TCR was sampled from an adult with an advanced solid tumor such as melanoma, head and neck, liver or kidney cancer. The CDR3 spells CASSSVPGQGRFVHFYGYTF. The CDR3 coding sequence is TGTGCCAGCAGTTCCGTCCCGGGACAGGGGCGATTCGTTCATTTCTATGGCTACACCTTC.